One T cell receptor beta chain is described in this entry. Its specificity is unknown. This sample was taken from a study of vaccination effects on CD4 cells after COVID-19. Overall study findings and caveats: The authors studied few convalescent patients and collected no early post-infection timepoints.

Method: immunoSEQ multiplex PCR; TCRdb's copy keeps in-frame clones and lacks some. The sample includes some 35,000 clones, 70% to 85% of them seen just once. Viral peptide pools were used in the ViraFEST assay to expand antigen-specific CD4+ T cells, and sequencing came afterward. The culture ran for 10 days, and then CD4+ T cells were isolated. Each participant was given two doses of one vaccine (BNT162b2 or mRNA-1273). The V and J ends lost 0 bases and 2 bases respectively, with 9 bases between them. Germline CDR1 reads SGHDT; CDR2 reads YYEEEE. This CDR3 comprises 15 residues. This sequence was found in a human donor who received a COVID-19 vaccine. Some clones in this sample may be carry-over from other donors' samples. The sequences come from CD4+ T cells from PBMCs cultured with HCoV-NL63 spike peptides, collected after COVID-19 vaccination. The chain couples TRBV5-6 to TRBJ1-5; D is ambiguous. The CDR3, as DNA: TGTGCCAGCAGCTTGGGCCCTTCAGGCAATCAGCCCCAGCATTTT. Residues: CASSLGPSGNQPQHF. The full variable domain, rest sourced from reference TRBV5-6 and TRBJ1-5, is DAGVTQSPTHLIKTRGQQVTLRCSPKSGHDTVSWYQQALGQGPQFIFQYYEEEERQRGNFPDRFSGHQFPNYSSELNVNALLLGDSALYLCASSLGPSGNQPQHFGDGTRLSIL.